The next 7 T cell receptor beta chains were all read from a single sample in a study of CD8 T cells in Susac syndrome. The authors reverse transcribed about 0.5 to 1 ug RNA with random hexamers. TCRdb analysed the immunoSEQ multiplex PCR reads with MiXCR anew, one entry per CDR3 protein. This table has about 190,000 distinct CDR3 sequences, over 85% appearing once. Sequencing was carried out using CD4+ T cells from PBMCs. The receptors shown here come from a human donor in good health.

The chain recombines TRBV5-4 with TRBJ2-7; maybe TRBD1 (5 bases). The V end lost 2 bases, the J end lost 6 bases, and 9 bases lay between the germline ends. The CDR3 spans 12 residues. CDR1 is SGHNT, CDR2 YYREEE, per germline (reference sequence). The chain's CDR3 is CASSFVGREQYF. DNA of the CDR3: TGTGCCAGCAGCTTTGTGGGGCGCGAGCAGTACTTC.

The chain employs TRBV7-9 and TRBJ1-2, with D maybe TRBD1 (5 bases). Germline V lookup: CDR1 SEHNR, CDR2 FQNEAQ (reference sequence). V was trimmed by 7 bases and J by 5 bases, leaving 17 bases between them. The CDR3 is 14 residues long. CDR3 nucleotides: TGTGCCAGCACCCGAGGGCAGGGCGAATATGGCTACACCTTC. Protein sequence: CASTRGQGEYGYTF.

The chain combines TRBV28 with TRBJ2-5; D possibly uses TRBD1 or TRBD2 (6 bases each). With 6 bases removed from V and 5 bases from J, the gap between germline ends came to 13 bases. Germline-derived CDR1 and CDR2 are MDHEN and SYDVKM. The CDR3 spans 13 residues. The CDR3 sequence: CASRPGGGETQYF. CDR3 bases: TGTGCCAGCAGGCCCGGGGGCGGGGAGACCCAGTACTTC.

The chain's CDR3 is CASSPLGPQETQYF. The CDR3, as DNA: TGTGCCAGCAGCCCCCTGGGTCCCCAAGAGACCCAGTACTTC. The chain joins TRBV3-1 to TRBJ2-5; D uncertain. Germline V gene data show CDR1 as LGHDT and CDR2 as YNNKEL (reference sequence). The CDR3 runs to 14 residues. Trimming took off 4 bases at V and 1 base at J, with 10 bases between the two ends.

The J gene is TRBJ1-5, the V gene TRBV5-1; D perhaps matches TRBD1 (5 bases). CDR1 SGHRS and CDR2 YFSETQ come from the germline V gene. Between the trimmed V and J ends, which lost 0 bases and 0 bases, there was a span of 19 bases. This CDR3 spans 19 amino acids. CDR3 in DNA: TGCGCCAGCAGCTTGGAATCCTTTGGGGGTGTTAATAGCAATCAGCCCCAGCATTTT. Encoded protein: CASSLESFGGVNSNQPQHF.

This chain links TRBV3-1 with TRBJ1-1; maybe TRBD1 (5 bases). Germline CDR1 LGHDT, CDR2 YNNKEL (reference sequence). This CDR3 comprises 14 residues. The V end was cut by 6 bases, the J end by 5 bases, with 16 bases between. CDR3 nucleotides: TGTGCCAGCAGTTCTAGTCAGGGTATGACTGAAGCTTTCTTT. Translating gives CASSSSQGMTEAFF. Full variable domain (missing parts from reference TRBV3-1 and TRBJ1-1): DTAVSQTPKYLVTQMGNDKSIKCEQNLGHDTMYWYKQDSKKFLKIMFSYNNKELIINETVPNRFSPKSPDKAHLNLHINSLELGDSAVYFCASSSSQGMTEAFFGQGTRLTVV.

The rearrangement uses TRBV12-3 or TRBV12-4 and TRBJ1-2; D is ambiguous. The CDR3 totals 14 residues. V lost 3 bases, J lost 7 bases, and 15 bases lay in between. CDR3 protein: CASSLAGGGPGYTF. CDR3 DNA: TGTGCCAGCAGTTTGGCCGGAGGCGGGCCTGGCTACACCTTC.